This T cell receptor (beta chain) is drawn from a study of identical twins. Study findings and constraints: The study based its conclusions on cross-sectional statistical analysis and did not follow the same donors. Insertions were reduced in abundant cord blood beta clonotypes but not in memory repertoires.

Template switching added a universal primer site, and cDNA bore unique molecular identifiers. MiXCR was run by TCRdb on the 5' RACE reads, yielding one entry per CDR3 protein. Of 350,000 or so distinct CDR3 sequences listed, about 12% were seen once; the top ten hold more than 6%. This clonotype came up a few times. Its antigen is still unknown. The length of the CDR3 is 16 residues. Germline CDR1 is LGHDT and CDR2 is YNNKEL (reference sequence). J was trimmed by 3 bases and V by 2 bases; bases with no gene match: 7. This sample was shared with a second study, whose subject was yellow fever vaccine responses in identical twins.

The chain carries TRBV3-1 and TRBJ1-5, with 7 bases lining up with TRBD1. This clonotype was sampled from a woman younger than 30 in good health. The sequenced sample was CD8+ T cells sorted from blood. The CDR3 loop is CASSQKTGANNQPQHF. CDR3 sequence (DNA): TGTGCCAGCAGCCAAAAAACAGGGGCCAACAATCAGCCCCAGCATTTT.